What follows are 9 T cell receptor beta chains derived from one specimen sequenced in a study of CD8 T cells in Susac syndrome. cDNA came from approximately 0.5 to 1 ug RNA primed by random hexamers. Via MiXCR, TCRdb re-called the immunoSEQ multiplex PCR reads, giving one row per CDR3 protein. The sample records 50,000 or so distinct CDR3 sequences, 80% to 95% being singletons. Sample: CD8+ T cells from PBMCs. These receptors all come from a human donor in good health.

The chain is built from TRBV19 and TRBJ2-1; D might be TRBD1 or TRBD2, each matching 5 bases. V lost 5 bases to trimming and J lost 8 bases, with 16 bases between them. The CDR3 spans 14 residues. CDR1 is LNHDA, CDR2 SQIVND, per germline (reference sequence). The DNA of the CDR3 is TGTGCCAGTAGTTTAGCCGGGGCGCGGTATGAGCAGTTCTTC. Protein product: CASSLAGARYEQFF. The whole variable domain, filled in from reference TRBV19 and TRBJ2-1, reads DGGITQSPKYLFRKEGQNVTLSCEQNLNHDAMYWYRQDPGQGLRLIYYSQIVNDFQKGDIAEGYSVSREKKESFPLTVTSAQKNPTAFYLCASSLAGARYEQFFGPGTRLTVL.

The CDR3 reads CASSQPGRDYNEQFF. The CDR3 region has the DNA TGTGCCAGCAGCCAACCCGGGAGGGACTACAATGAGCAGTTCTTC. The chain is built from TRBV7-2 and TRBJ2-1, with 8 nucleotides matching TRBD2. V shed 5 bases, J shed 3 bases, and the junction held 6 bases outside the gene matches. The CDR3 is 15 amino acids. Germline assignment: CDR1 SGHTA and CDR2 FQGNSA.

The chain carries TRBV7-2 and TRBJ2-6, with D possibly called TRBD1 or TRBD2 (6 bases each). Germline CDR1 reads SGHTA; CDR2 reads FQGNSA. This CDR3 region has 17 residues. Trimming removed 3 bases at V and 0 bases at J, with 12 bases between. CDR3 nucleotide sequence: TGTGCCAGCAGCTTGCGGGACAAAAACTCTGGGGCCAACGTCCTGACTTTC. Protein sequence: CASSLRDKNSGANVLTF. Together with reference TRBV7-2 and TRBJ2-6, the CDR3 gives the full variable domain: GAGVSQSPSNKVTEKGKDVELRCDPISGHTALYWYRQSLGQGLEFLIYFQGNSAPDKSGLPSDRFSAERTGGSVSTLTIQRTQQEDSAVYLCASSLRDKNSGANVLTFGAGSRLTVL.

The rearrangement joins TRBV7-9 to TRBJ2-2; 10 bases match TRBD1. Germline V gene sequence: CDR1 SEHNR, CDR2 FQNEAQ (reference sequence). V shed 5 bases, J shed 3 bases, and the junction held 6 bases outside the gene matches. This CDR3 is built from 16 residues. The CDR3 DNA reads TGTGCCAGCAGCGAGACAGGGGGCGTTCACACCGGGGAGCTGTTTTTT. It specifies CASSETGGVHTGELFF.

The chain carries TRBV4-1 and TRBJ2-2; 7 nucleotides align to TRBD2. V was clipped by 0 bases and J by 1 base; unmatched bases: 14. Per germline, CDR1 MGHRA and CDR2 YSYEKL. The CDR3 is 20 amino acids. The CDR3 region is CASSQEGDSLAEGNTGELFF. The CDR3 DNA follows: TGCGCCAGCAGCCAAGAAGGGGACTCTCTAGCGGAGGGGAACACCGGGGAGCTGTTTTTT.

The chain has TRBV5-4 and TRBJ2-1; perhaps TRBD2 as D (7 bases). The germline V gene encodes CDR1 SGHNT and CDR2 YYREEE (reference sequence). V dropped 0 bases and J dropped 8 bases, with 12 bases sitting between them. The CDR3 consists of 14 residues. The DNA of the CDR3 is TGTGCCAGCAGCTTGGAGGGGGGGGCGGATGAGCAGTTCTTC. This codes for CASSLEGGADEQFF.

The chain carries TRBV13 and TRBJ2-7; 12 bases agree with TRBD2. CDR3 length: 15 residues. Germline-derived CDR1 and CDR2 are PRHDT and FYEKMQ (reference sequence). Germline trimming cut 6 bases from V and 4 bases from J; bases unmatched to any gene: 7. The CDR3 here is CASSPGLAGTYEQYF. The CDR3 coding sequence is TGTGCCAGCAGTCCTGGACTAGCGGGGACTTACGAGCAGTACTTC.

This chain joins TRBV14 and TRBJ2-1, with no clear D. This CDR3 contains 16 residues. V was pared by 3 bases and J by 0 bases, with 12 bases between. The V gene's germline CDR1 is SGHDN and CDR2 FVKESK. CDR3 DNA sequence: TGTGCCAGCAGCCAGACCCTCATTGGCTCCTACAATGAGCAGTTCTTC. It specifies CASSQTLIGSYNEQFF.

The chain combines TRBV6-2 or TRBV6-3 with TRBJ2-7, with D perhaps TRBD1 or TRBD2 (5 bases each). Per germline, CDR1 MNHEY and CDR2 SVGEGT. The CDR3 sequence is 13 residues long. V lost 6 bases to trimming and J lost 2 bases, with 11 bases between them. The CDR3 DNA follows: TGTGCCAGCAGCGGGACCCAGACCTACGAGCAGTACTTC. Translated: CASSGTQTYEQYF.